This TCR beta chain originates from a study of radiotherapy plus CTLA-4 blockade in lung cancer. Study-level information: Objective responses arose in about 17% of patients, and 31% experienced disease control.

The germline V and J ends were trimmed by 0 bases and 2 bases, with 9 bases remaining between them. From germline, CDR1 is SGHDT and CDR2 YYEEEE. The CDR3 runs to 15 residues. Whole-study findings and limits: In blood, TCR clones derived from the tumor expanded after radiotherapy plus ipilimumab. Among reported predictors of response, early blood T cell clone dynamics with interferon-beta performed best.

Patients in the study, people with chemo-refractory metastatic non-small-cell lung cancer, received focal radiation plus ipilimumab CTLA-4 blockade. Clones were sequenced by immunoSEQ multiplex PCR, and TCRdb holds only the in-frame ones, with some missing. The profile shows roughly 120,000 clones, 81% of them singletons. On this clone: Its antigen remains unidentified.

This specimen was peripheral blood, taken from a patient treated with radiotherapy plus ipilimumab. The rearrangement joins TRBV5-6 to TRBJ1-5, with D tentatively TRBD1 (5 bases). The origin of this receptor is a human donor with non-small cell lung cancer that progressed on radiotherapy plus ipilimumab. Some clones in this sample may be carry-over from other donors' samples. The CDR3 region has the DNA TGTGCCAGCAGCTTGGGCAGGGCGGGCAATCAGCCCCAGCATTTT. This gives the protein CASSLGRAGNQPQHF.